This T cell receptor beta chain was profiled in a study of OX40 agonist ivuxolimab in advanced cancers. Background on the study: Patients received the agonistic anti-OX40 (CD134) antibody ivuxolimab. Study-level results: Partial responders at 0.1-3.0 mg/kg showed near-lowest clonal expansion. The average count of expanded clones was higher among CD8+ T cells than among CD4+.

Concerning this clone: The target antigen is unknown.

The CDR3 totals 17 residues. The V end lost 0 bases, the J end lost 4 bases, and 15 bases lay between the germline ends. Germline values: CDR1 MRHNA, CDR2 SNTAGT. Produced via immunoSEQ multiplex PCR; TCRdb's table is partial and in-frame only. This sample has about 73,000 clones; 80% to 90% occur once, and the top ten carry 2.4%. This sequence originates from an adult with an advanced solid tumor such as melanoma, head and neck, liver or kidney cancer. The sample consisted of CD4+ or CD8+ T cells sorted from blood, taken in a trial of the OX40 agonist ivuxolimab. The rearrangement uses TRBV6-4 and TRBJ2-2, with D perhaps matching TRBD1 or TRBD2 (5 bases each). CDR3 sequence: CASSDSFRGGGTGELFF. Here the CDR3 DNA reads TGTGCCAGCAGTGACTCGTTTCGTGGTGGGGGCACCGGGGAGCTGTTTTTT.